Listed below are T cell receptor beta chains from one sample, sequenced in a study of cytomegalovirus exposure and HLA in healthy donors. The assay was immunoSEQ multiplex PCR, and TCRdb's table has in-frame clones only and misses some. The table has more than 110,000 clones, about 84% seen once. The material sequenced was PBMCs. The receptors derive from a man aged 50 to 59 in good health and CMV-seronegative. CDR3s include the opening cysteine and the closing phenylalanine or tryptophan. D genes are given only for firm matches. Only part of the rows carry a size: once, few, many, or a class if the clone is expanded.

TGTGCCAGCAGCTTAGCCCCGACAGGGGGGTTGTCCTACGAGCAGTACTTC | CASSLAPTGGLSYEQYF | TRBJ2-7 | TRBV7-6 | TRBD1 | NA
TGCAGCTCGGGGGACTATGGCTACACCTTC | CSSGDYGYTF | TRBJ1-2 | TRBV20-1 | NA | NA
TGTGCCATCATTTCGGACATTGGGCCGGCCGGGGAGCTGTTTTTT | CAIISDIGPAGELFF | TRBJ2-2 | TRBV10-3 | NA | NA
TGTGCCAGCAGCTTAGTAGTCCACAGGTACACAGATACGCAGTATTTT | CASSLVVHRYTDTQYF | TRBJ2-3 | TRBV7-8 | NA | NA
TGTGCCAGCAGCCAAGGGAGGGACGGAACTAATGAAAAACTGTTTTTT | CASSQGRDGTNEKLFF | TRBJ1-4 | TRBV4-2 | NA | medium-sized
TGCGCCAGCAGCCTGGGACACGATGAAGCTTTCTTT | CASSLGHDEAFF | TRBJ1-1 | TRBV5-1 | NA | NA
TGTGCCAGCAGCTTGGCCGGGACTAGCTCCTACAATGAGCAGTTCTTC | CASSLAGTSSYNEQFF | TRBJ2-1 | TRBV5-5 | TRBD2 | NA
TGTGCCAGCAGTTTCGGAGGCAATCAGCCCCAGCATTTT | CASSFGGNQPQHF | TRBJ1-5 | TRBV27 | NA | few
TGTGCCAGCAGATCCCAGGGTTTAGGTGGCTACACCTTC | CASRSQGLGGYTF | TRBJ1-2 | TRBV11-3 | NA | NA
TGCAGCGCCAGGGGGCTAGAGAGCTCCTACGAGCAGTACTTC | CSARGLESSYEQYF | TRBJ2-7 | TRBV29-1 | TRBD1 | NA
TGTGCCAGCAGTGAAAAACAGGGGGTAAACTATGGCTACACCTTC | CASSEKQGVNYGYTF | TRBJ1-2 | TRBV6-1 | TRBD1 | NA
TGTGCCAGTAACCAGAATCAGGGGGCCTATGAAAAACTGTTTTTT | CASNQNQGAYEKLFF | TRBJ1-4 | TRBV19 | TRBD1 | NA
TGTGCCAGCAGCTTGGGGCCCGCGGATACGCAGTATTTT | CASSLGPADTQYF | TRBJ2-3 | TRBV7-9 | NA | NA
TGTGCCAGCAGCTTAGAGGGACTTCCACTACCCAATGAGCAGTTCTTC | CASSLEGLPLPNEQFF | TRBJ2-1 | TRBV11-3 | NA | NA
TGTGCCAGCAGCTTATTTGAGACTAGCATATCCGGGGAGCTGTTTTTT | CASSLFETSISGELFF | TRBJ2-2 | TRBV11-2 | TRBD2 | NA
TGCGCCAGCAGCTCTGCCCTCCTGACAGGGTATGGCTACACCTTC | CASSSALLTGYGYTF | TRBJ1-2 | TRBV5-1 | TRBD1 | NA
TGTGCCAGCAGTCGACAGTCAACTAATGAAAAACTGTTTTTT | CASSRQSTNEKLFF | TRBJ1-4 | TRBV2 | NA | NA
TGTGCCAGCAGTGAGGCATATAGCAATCAGCCCCAGCATTTT | CASSEAYSNQPQHF | TRBJ1-5 | TRBV2 | NA | NA
TGTGCCAGCAGTTTCACGGGAGTCCCAGATACGCAGTATTTT | CASSFTGVPDTQYF | TRBJ2-3 | TRBV27 | NA | NA
TGTGCCAGCAGTTCAGAGACAGGGAGCAGAAGCAATCAGCCCCAGCATTTT | CASSSETGSRSNQPQHF | TRBJ1-5 | TRBV28 | TRBD1 | NA
TGTGCCTGGAGTGTACCCCGGTGGAGAGGGTCGACTGGAAACACCATATATTTT | CAWSVPRWRGSTGNTIYF | TRBJ1-3 | TRBV30 | NA | NA
TGTGCCAGTAGTTCCGGGACAGGACCTTACTACGAGCAGTACTTC | CASSSGTGPYYEQYF | TRBJ2-7 | TRBV19 | TRBD1 | once
TGTGCCAGCAGTTCCCGGACTAGCGGGAAGGACGAGCAGTACTTC | CASSSRTSGKDEQYF | TRBJ2-7 | TRBV27 | TRBD2 | NA
TGTGCCAGCAGCTTTTCACTATTAGAAGAAGCTTTCTTT | CASSFSLLEEAFF | TRBJ1-1 | TRBV5-4 | NA | NA
TGCGCCAGCAGCTTGAAGGGGCTTCAGGATTCACCCCTCCACTTT | CASSLKGLQDSPLHF | TRBJ1-6 | TRBV5-1 | NA | NA
TGTGCCAGTAGTTGGACAGGGAGGGAAGGCTACACCTTC | CASSWTGREGYTF | TRBJ1-2 | TRBV19 | TRBD1 | NA
TGTGCCAGCAGCCCCGGACAGGGAGGGTATGGCTACACCTTC | CASSPGQGGYGYTF | TRBJ1-2 | TRBV5-6 | TRBD1 | NA
TGTGCCAGCTCACCTCCGGACAGGGCAGAGGCCCAGTACTTC | CASSPPDRAEAQYF | TRBJ2-5 | TRBV18 | TRBD1 | NA